This T cell receptor (beta chain) was recovered during a study of blood T cells in healthy people across ages. Findings and caveats of the study: PBMCs were not sorted, which prevented a conclusive comparison of naive versus antigen-experienced cells.

Germline-derived CDR1 and CDR2 are MNHEY and SVGAGI. CDR3 length: 16 residues. The use of a sample-barcoded 5' primer and a J-beta primer mix characterized a second PCR of about 7 to 12 cycles. TCRdb re-called the 5' RACE reads through MiXCR, storing one row per CDR3 protein. The table records approximately 800,000 distinct CDR3 sequences, around 36% of them present only once. This clonotype was observed once. Antigen unknown. Possible read error: a much larger clone is one base away. The sequencing sample was made of blood. The sequence was collected from a man in his late teens or twenties in good health. The rearrangement uses TRBV6-5 and TRBJ1-2; perhaps TRBD1 as D (6 bases). CDR3: CTSREAGAAAGHGYTF. CDR3 DNA: TGTACCAGCAGGGAGGCAGGGGCTGCTGCCGGGCATGGCTACACCTTC.